This passage covers 16 T cell receptor beta chains from one sample sequenced in a study of monozygotic twins with inflammatory bowel disease. Using the 5' RACE reads, TCRdb records one entry per CDR3 protein without DNA. Its listing shows about 99,000 distinct CDR3 sequences. The sample comprised blood. Receptors originate from a human donor with ulcerative colitis or Crohn's disease, or a healthy co-twin of an affected twin (not recorded which).

This chain connects TRBV4-2 to TRBJ1-4; the TCRdb D gene call, TRBD1, has no DNA to confirm it. This CDR3 has 16 amino acids. Germline V gene lookup returns CDR1 LGHNA and CDR2 YNFKEQ. CDR3 residues: CASSQDLGQGGEKLFF.

The rearrangement links TRBV18 to TRBJ1-1. The germline gives CDR1 KGHSH, CDR2 LQKENI. The CDR3 is made up of 16 amino acids. The CDR3 region is CASSPNLGTMNTEAFF.

The chain links TRBV7-9 to TRBJ2-5; TCRdb selects TRBD2, and the lack of DNA leaves this call unchecked. Germline V gene sequence: CDR1 SEHNR, CDR2 FQNEAQ (reference sequence). This CDR3 has 13 amino acids. CDR3 region: CASSSSGEETQYF.

The chain joins TRBV28 to TRBJ2-5. The CDR3 runs 12 residues. CDR1 and CDR2 from the germline V gene are MDHEN and SYDVKM. The CDR3 loop is CASSFFGETQYF.

The chain links TRBV18 to TRBJ2-3. Looked up from germline, CDR1 is KGHSH and CDR2 is LQKENI. This CDR3 spans 15 amino acids. This CDR3 reads CASSPVGGGTDTQYF. The full variable domain, rest sourced from reference TRBV18 and TRBJ2-3, is NAGVMQNPRHLVRRRGQEARLRCSPMKGHSHVYWYRQLPEEGLKFMVYLQKENIIDESGMPKERFSAEFPKEGPSILRIQQVVRGDSAAYFCASSPVGGGTDTQYFGPGTRLTVL.

The V call is TRBV5-6, the J call TRBJ1-1; TCRdb selects TRBD1, and the lack of DNA leaves this call unchecked. CDR3 size: 14 residues. The V gene's germline CDR1 is SGHDT and CDR2 YYEEEE. CDR3: CASSLATEDTEAFF.

The V and J genes are TRBV10-2 and TRBJ2-1; TCRdb's D gene call, TRBD2, goes unchecked for lack of DNA. The CDR3 is 15 residues long. Germline lookup yields CDR1 WSHSY and CDR2 SAAADI. This chain's CDR3 is CASGGTSGGIFEQFF.

This chain joins TRBV3-1 and TRBJ2-7. Germline CDR1 is LGHDT and CDR2 is YNNKEL (reference sequence). This CDR3 is 17 amino acids long. The CDR3 region is CASSQGSGNGRTYEQYF.

CDR3 protein: CASSYGASGTGGLGAKNIQYF. The chain links TRBV6-2 or TRBV6-3 to TRBJ2-4; no DNA is available, so the TRBD1 call from TCRdb remains unchecked. Germline V gene lookup returns CDR1 MNHEY and CDR2 SVGEGT. The CDR3 consists of 21 residues.

J is TRBJ2-3 and V is TRBV19; the D gene TCRdb calls, TRBD2, cannot be checked with no DNA. Germline V lookup: CDR1 LNHDA, CDR2 SQIVND (reference sequence). CDR3 size: 14 residues. The CDR3 loop is CASSPRTSGTTQYF.

The rearrangement uses TRBV11-2 and TRBJ1-3. CDR1 is SGHAT and CDR2 is FQNNGV in the germline V gene. This CDR3 is built from 14 residues. CDR3 in amino acids: CASSLVAIGNTIYF.

The V call is TRBV20-1, the J call TRBJ1-2; TCRdb calls TRBD1, which cannot be checked without DNA. Germline CDR1 is DFQATT and CDR2 is SNEGSKA (reference sequence). CDR3 length: 14 amino acids. The CDR3 spells CSARDSDTLYGYTF.

This chain links TRBV15 with TRBJ2-2. This CDR3 is 19 amino acids long. CDR1 is LNHNV, CDR2 YYDKDF, per germline (reference sequence). This CDR3 reads CATSRVGQPIRQNTGELFF.

V and J are TRBV10-3 and TRBJ2-4. CDR1 ENHRY and CDR2 SYGVKD come from the germline V gene. CDR3 length: 13 residues. CDR3 amino acids: CAISDGLKNIQYF.

This chain uses TRBV5-1 with TRBJ1-5; TCRdb's D gene call, TRBD1, goes unchecked for lack of DNA. This CDR3 is 15 amino acids long. Germline CDR1 and CDR2: SGHRS and YFSETQ. The CDR3 sequence is CASSLAGGGNQPQHF.

J is TRBJ1-1 and V is TRBV30. This CDR3 is 13 amino acids long. Germline lookup yields CDR1 GTSNPN and CDR2 SVGIG (reference sequence). This CDR3 reads CAWRLGGRTEAFF.